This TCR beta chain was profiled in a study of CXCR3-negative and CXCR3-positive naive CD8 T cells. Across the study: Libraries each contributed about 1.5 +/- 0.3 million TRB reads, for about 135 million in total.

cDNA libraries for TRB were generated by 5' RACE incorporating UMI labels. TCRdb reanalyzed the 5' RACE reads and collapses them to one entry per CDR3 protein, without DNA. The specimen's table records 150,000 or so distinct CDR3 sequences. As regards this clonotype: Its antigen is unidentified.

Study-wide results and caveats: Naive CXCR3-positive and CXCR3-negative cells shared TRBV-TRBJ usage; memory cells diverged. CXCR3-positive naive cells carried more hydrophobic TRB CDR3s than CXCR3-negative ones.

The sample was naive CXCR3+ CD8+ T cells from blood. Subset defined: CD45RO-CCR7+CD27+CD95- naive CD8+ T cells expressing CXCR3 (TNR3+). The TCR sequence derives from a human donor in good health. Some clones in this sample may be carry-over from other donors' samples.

The CDR3 spells CASSYSRSGGLYNEQFF. V gene TRBV6-5 combines with J gene TRBJ2-1; TCRdb proposes TRBD2, but this gene call is untestable without DNA. The CDR3 has 17 residues. The germline CDR1 and CDR2 sequences are MNHEY and SVGAGI.